In this sample, the clone carrying this T cell receptor (beta chain) turned up a few times. The antigen remains undetermined. The data stem from a study of coeliac disease. Findings of the study overall: Largely private TRB repertoires meant most sequences were sample-unique.

CDR1 is MDHEN and CDR2 is SYDVKM in the germline V gene. Trimming took 9 bases from V and 5 from J, leaving 16 bases between them. There are 13 residues in the CDR3. Measured with immunoSEQ multiplex PCR; TCRdb has only the in-frame clones, and not every one. The table has about 6,500 clones, approximately 59% seen once. The sequence derives from a man between 60 and 75 years old with celiac disease on a gluten-free diet. Material for sequencing was lymphocytes from the gut lamina propria. The rearrangement links TRBV28 to TRBJ2-5; D is possibly TRBD2 (7 bases). CDR3 loop: CASSKGGVETQYF. DNA for the CDR3: TGTGCCAGTTCAAAGGGGGGGGTTGAGACCCAGTACTTC.